These 3 T cell receptor beta chains share one sample of origin, sequenced in a study of T-cell reconstitution after alpha-beta-depleted transplantation in children. As it was prepared, the TCRbeta library received unique molecular identifiers. TCRdb itself ran the PCR reads through MiXCR, one entry per CDR3 protein. The table shows about 690,000 distinct CDR3 sequences, with about 15% occurring only once. This sample comprised PBMCs from the stem cell graft donor, obtained from the stem cell graft. These receptors came from a human donor who donated a stem cell graft to a child with acute myeloid leukemia.

This clonotype was seen many times. The V and J genes are TRBV6-5 and TRBJ2-5; 14 positions agree with TRBD2. The junction had 8 bases not matched to a gene; V was cut back by 6 bases and J by 2 bases. Germline V gives CDR1 MNHEY, CDR2 SVGAGI. The CDR3 sequence is 17 residues long. This CDR3 reads CASSSNGLAGGQETQYF. CDR3 nucleotide sequence: TGTGCCAGCAGCTCCAATGGACTAGCGGGGGGTCAAGAGACCCAGTACTTC.

This clonotype was seen many times. This chain links TRBV6-1 with TRBJ2-3, with D possibly matching TRBD1 (6 bases). Trimming stripped 6 bases from V and 9 bases from J, with 16 bases between. Per germline, CDR1 MNHNS and CDR2 SASEGT. The CDR3 loop spans 13 amino acids. In DNA form, the CDR3 reads TGTGCCAGCAGGAGGGGGTCCGAGACGACGCAGTATTTT. Protein sequence: CASRRGSETTQYF.

This clonotype has at least ten counts. The chain couples TRBV6-1 to TRBJ2-5; 15 bases are a match to TRBD2. With 6 bases clipped from V and 4 bases from J, the junction kept 3 bases outside the gene matches. Germline V CDR1 and CDR2: MNHNS, SASEGT. The CDR3 consists of 15 residues. CDR3 DNA: TGTGCCAGCAGCGGGACTAGCGGGGGGATAGAGACCCAGTACTTC. It is translated as CASSGTSGGIETQYF.